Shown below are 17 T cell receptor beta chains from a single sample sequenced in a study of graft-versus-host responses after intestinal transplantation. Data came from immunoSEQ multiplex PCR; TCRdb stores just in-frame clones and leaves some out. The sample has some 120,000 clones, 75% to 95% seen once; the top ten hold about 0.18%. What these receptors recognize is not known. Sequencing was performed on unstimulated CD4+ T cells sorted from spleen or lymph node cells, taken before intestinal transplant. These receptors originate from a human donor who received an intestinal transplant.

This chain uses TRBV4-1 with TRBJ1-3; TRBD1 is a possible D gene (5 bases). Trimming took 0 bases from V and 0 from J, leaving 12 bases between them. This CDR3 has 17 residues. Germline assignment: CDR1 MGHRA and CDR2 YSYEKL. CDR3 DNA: TGCGCCAGCAGCCAAGACGTCCCTAGGGGCTCTGGAAACACCATATATTTT. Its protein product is CASSQDVPRGSGNTIYF.

CDR3 amino acids: CASSLRQTISYEQYF. The CDR3 bases are TGTGCCAGCAGCTTGCGCCAGACTATCTCCTACGAGCAGTACTTC. The chain combines TRBV5-6 with TRBJ2-7; tentatively, D is TRBD2 (5 bases). Trimming took off 1 base at V and 0 bases at J, with 11 bases between the two ends. The CDR3 loop spans 15 amino acids. CDR1 and CDR2 (germline): SGHDT, YYEEEE.

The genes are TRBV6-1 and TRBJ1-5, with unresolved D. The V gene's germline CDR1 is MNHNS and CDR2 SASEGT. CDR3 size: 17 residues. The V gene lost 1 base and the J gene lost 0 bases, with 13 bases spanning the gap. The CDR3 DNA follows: TGTGCCAGCAGTGAAGGTCTCCCTTCTTATAGCAATCAGCCCCAGCATTTT. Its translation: CASSEGLPSYSNQPQHF.

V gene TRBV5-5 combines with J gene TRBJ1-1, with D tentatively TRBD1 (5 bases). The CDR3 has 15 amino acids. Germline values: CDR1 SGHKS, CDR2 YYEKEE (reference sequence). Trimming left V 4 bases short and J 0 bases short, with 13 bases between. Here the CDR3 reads CASSMGDLLNTEAFF. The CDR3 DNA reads TGTGCCAGCAGCATGGGGGACTTACTGAACACTGAAGCTTTCTTT.

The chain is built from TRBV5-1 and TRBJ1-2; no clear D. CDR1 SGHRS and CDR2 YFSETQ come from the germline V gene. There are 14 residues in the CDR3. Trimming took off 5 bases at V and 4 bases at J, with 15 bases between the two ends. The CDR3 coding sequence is TGCGCCAGCAGGCTCTCGGAGTTGGGCTATGGCTACACCTTC. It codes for CASRLSELGYGYTF.

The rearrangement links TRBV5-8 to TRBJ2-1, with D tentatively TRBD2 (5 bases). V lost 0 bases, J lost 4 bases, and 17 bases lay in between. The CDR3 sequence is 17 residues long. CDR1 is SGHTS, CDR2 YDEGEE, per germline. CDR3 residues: CASSLAGSEGLYNEQFF. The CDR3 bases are TGTGCCAGCAGCTTGGCGGGTAGTGAGGGTTTATACAATGAGCAGTTCTTC.

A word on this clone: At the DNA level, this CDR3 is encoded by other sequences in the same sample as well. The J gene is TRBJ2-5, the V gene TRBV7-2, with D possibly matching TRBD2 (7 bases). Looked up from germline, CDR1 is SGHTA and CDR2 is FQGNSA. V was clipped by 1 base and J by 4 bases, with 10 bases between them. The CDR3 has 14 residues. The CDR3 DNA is TGTGCCAGCAGCTTAGACCGGGGGGCAGAGACCCAGTACTTC. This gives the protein CASSLDRGAETQYF.

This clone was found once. The CDR3 sequence: CARSRLATTDTQYF. CDR3 bases: TGTGCCAGAAGTAGACTAGCGACCACAGATACGCAGTATTTT. The chain has TRBV30 and TRBJ2-3; 8 nucleotides match TRBD2. This CDR3 is built from 14 residues. Germline lookup yields CDR1 GTSNPN and CDR2 SVGIG (reference sequence). Losses at the gene ends were 8 bases for V and 2 bases for J; bases not matched to a gene: 9.

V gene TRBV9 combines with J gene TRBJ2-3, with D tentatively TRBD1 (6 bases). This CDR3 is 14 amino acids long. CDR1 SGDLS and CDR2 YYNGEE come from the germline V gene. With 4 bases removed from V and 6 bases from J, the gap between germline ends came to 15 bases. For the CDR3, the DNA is TGTGCCAGCAGCCCTGGACAGATTGGCGATACGCAGTATTTT. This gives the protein CASSPGQIGDTQYF.

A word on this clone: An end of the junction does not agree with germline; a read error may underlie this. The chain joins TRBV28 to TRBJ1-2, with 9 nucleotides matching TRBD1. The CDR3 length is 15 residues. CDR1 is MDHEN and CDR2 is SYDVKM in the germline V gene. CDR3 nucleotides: TGTGCCAGCACCATAGAGGGACAGGGAAATATCAAAGCTCTATTC. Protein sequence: CASTIEGQGNIKALF.

In nucleotides, the CDR3 is TGTGCCAGCAGTGACTTGTACCAAGAGACCCAGTACTTC. This encodes CASSDLYQETQYF. This rearrangement joins TRBV25-1 to TRBJ2-5; no firm D call. CDR1 is MGHDK and CDR2 is SYGVNS in the germline V gene. CDR3 length: 13 residues. V was pared by 3 bases and J by 0 bases, with 5 bases between.

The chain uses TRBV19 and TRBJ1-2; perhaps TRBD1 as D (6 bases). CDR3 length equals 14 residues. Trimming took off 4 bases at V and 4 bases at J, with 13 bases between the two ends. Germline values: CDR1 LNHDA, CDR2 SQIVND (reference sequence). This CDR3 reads CASSTTGIGYGYTF. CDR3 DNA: TGTGCCAGTAGTACAACAGGGATCGGCTATGGCTACACCTTC.

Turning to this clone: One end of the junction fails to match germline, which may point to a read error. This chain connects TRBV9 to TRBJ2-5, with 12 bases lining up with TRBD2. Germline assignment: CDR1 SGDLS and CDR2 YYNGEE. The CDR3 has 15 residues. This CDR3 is CASSVDGLAGPTPNF. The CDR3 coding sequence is TGTGCCAGCAGCGTTGATGGACTAGCGGGACCAACACCCAACTTC.

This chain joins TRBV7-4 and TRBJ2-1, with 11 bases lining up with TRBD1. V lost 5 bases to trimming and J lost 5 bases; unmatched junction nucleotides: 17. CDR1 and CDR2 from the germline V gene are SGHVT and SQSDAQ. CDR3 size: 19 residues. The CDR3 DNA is TGTGCCAGCAGCCTCAGGGGACAGGGGGTTCGGCAGCCGGACAATGAGCAGTTCTTC. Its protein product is CASSLRGQGVRQPDNEQFF.

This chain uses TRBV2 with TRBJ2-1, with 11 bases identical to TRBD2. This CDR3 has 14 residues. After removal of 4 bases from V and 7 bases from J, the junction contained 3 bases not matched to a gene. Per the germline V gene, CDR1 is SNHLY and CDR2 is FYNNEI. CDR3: CASSGLAGLNEQFF. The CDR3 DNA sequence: TGTGCCAGCAGTGGACTAGCGGGGTTGAATGAGCAGTTCTTC.

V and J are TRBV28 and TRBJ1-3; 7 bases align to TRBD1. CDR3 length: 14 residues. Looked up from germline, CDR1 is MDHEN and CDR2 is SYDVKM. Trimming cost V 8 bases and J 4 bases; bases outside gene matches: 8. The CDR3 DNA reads TGTGCCAGCGACCCCGGGACAGCCGGAAACACCATATATTTT. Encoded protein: CASDPGTAGNTIYF.

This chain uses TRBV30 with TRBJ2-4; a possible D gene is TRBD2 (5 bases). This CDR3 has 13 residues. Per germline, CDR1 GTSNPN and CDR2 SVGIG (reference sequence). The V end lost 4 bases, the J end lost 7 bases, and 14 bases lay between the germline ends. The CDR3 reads CAWIPGGGNIQYF. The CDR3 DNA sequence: TGTGCCTGGATCCCAGGAGGTGGGAACATTCAGTACTTC.